This T cell receptor (beta chain) was sequenced during a study of vaccination effects on CD4 cells after COVID-19. Study-wide points: Common cold coronaviruses were cross-recognized by only 1 of 255 vaccine-induced clones in healthy vaccinees.

Notes on this clone: Its antigen is not identified.

The method was immunoSEQ multiplex PCR; TCRdb's version includes in-frame clones alone and lacks a portion of them. The repertoire has about 81,000 clones, more than 60% of them found once; the top ten carry more than 0.85%. Antigen-specific CD4+ T cell clonotypes were called by their expansion after viral peptide-pool culture in ViraFEST. With approximately 10 days of culture completed, CD4+ T cells were isolated. Participants completed two doses of the BNT162b2 or mRNA-1273 vaccine. Around 2.2 million PBMC per well received about 9.8 IU/ml IL-2 and approximately 9.2 ug/ml peptides in culture. Cells had half their medium changed to IL-2 medium on days 3 and 7. Germline V gene data show CDR1 as SEHNR and CDR2 as FQNEAQ (reference sequence). V gave up 5 bases and J gave up 3 bases; unmatched junction bases: 9. This CDR3 contains 16 residues.

J is TRBJ2-2 and V is TRBV7-9, with 7 nucleotides matching TRBD1. The TCR was taken from a human donor who received a COVID-19 vaccine. Material: CD4+ T cells from PBMCs cultured with HCoV-OC43 spike peptides, obtained after COVID-19 vaccination. The subset: HCoV-OC43 spike overlapping peptide pool stimulation. CDR3 amino acids: CASSKLTGMHTGELFF. In DNA form, the CDR3 reads TGTGCCAGCAGCAAATTGACAGGGATGCACACCGGGGAGCTGTTTTTT.